This T cell receptor (beta chain) emerged from a study of blood T cell repertoires in COVID-19 (dated by TCRdb to about 2020). With regard to the full study: Samples covering the acute and convalescent phases of COVID-19 were provided by collaborators in the United States, Italy and Spain. The material from the prospective study consisted of cDNA or gDNA derived from T cells, B-cell-depleted T cells, or PBMCs. Subjects who had been exposed to COVID-19, were actively infected with it, or had recovered from it provided the deeply sampled blood TCRbeta repertoires that made up the dataset. The repertoires were released in a freely available public database meant as a resource for research on the immune response to SARS-CoV-2. Samples came from the ongoing ImmuneRACE study (first 160 participants) plus 1,254 subjects from 6 global collaborators. The sample metadata nearly always contained a de-identified subject ID, COVID-19 status, age in years and sex. Where available, HLA class I and class II types were taken from metadata supplied by the sample provider and were not determined by assay-based typing. The research as a whole found: The amount of clinical and demographic metadata varied by source and participant and was provided uncurated.

Many counts were recorded for this clone. Its antigen specificity is not known. Within one base of it there is no much larger clone, and no base qualities were kept. The germline V gene yields SGDLS for CDR1 and YYNGEE for CDR2. Including the terminal cysteine and phenylalanine, the CDR3 comprises 17 residues. The retained sequence is limited to the CDR3, 51 bases, with the frame set at the first base. Ends trimmed: V by 4 bases, J by 7 bases; bases unmatched to a gene: 14. TCRbeta CDR3 regions were amplified from genomic DNA by means of the immunoSEQ Assay, a bias-controlled multiplex PCR. The original pipeline was this. The number of nucleated cells in each sample was estimated by amplification of reference gene primers within the assay. Sequence reads were collapsed and filtered to measure the absolute abundance of every unique TCRbeta CDR3 rearrangement. For each sample, productive Simpson clonality was calculated by taking the square root of Simpson's diversity index across productive rearrangements. TCRdb re-hosts the immuneACCESS table, in-frame sequences only. Its copies lack some clones; in the studies checked, an unresolved V gene accounts for under half of them, and the cause for the rest is not known. V, J and clone size reflect that table, while D and trimming were determined from the DNA. For this sample the table gives roughly 34,000 clones, of which approximately 80% were detected only once. The top ten clonotypes cover approximately 30% of the sample.

Collaborating institutions collected whole blood in K2EDTA tubes following their own protocols. For TCRbeta analysis, collaborators shipped samples as frozen whole blood, isolated PBMCs, or DNA extracted from either of those sample types. The chain uses TRBV9 and TRBJ2-3, with 11 bases aligning to TRBD2. The clonotype was recovered from a man older than 75 with acute or convalescent COVID-19. Sequenced input: peripheral blood. DNA sequence: TGTGCCAGCAGCTCCAACGCCGGGACTAGCGGTAGGAATACGCAGTATTTT. It specifies CASSSNAGTSGRNTQYF.